This T cell receptor beta chain was sequenced for a study of blood T cell repertoires in COVID-19. The assay was immunoSEQ multiplex PCR, and TCRdb's table has in-frame clones only and misses some. This table has under 250,000 clones, over 75% appearing once. CDR1 and CDR2 from the germline V gene are ENHRY and SYGVKD. After removal of 6 bases from V and 4 bases from J, the junction contained 4 bases not matched to a gene. The CDR3 is made up of 13 amino acids. The specimen sequenced was peripheral blood. The chain recombines TRBV10-3 with TRBJ2-5, with TRBD1 matching over 8 bases. This clonotype originated in a human donor in a cohort sampled during active COVID-19. The DNA of the CDR3 is TGTGCCATCAGCTCGACAGGGGTAGAGACCCAGTACTTC. It codes for CAISSTGVETQYF.